Reported below is one TCR beta chain. Antigen: not known. This sample is part of a study of a mutant IDH1 vaccine in newly diagnosed glioma. Study in general: Eight vaccinations went to patients in weeks 1, 3, 5, 7, 11, 15, 19, 23. Mean patient age was around 40 years; around 60% were male and roughly 38% female. Beforehand, treatment had been radiotherapy, temozolomide, or both; the majority received both.

Documented time point: week 23, last vaccination. Each dose delivered 300 ug of mutant IDH1 20-mer peptide subcutaneously with imiquimod. The CDR3 runs to 13 residues. Trimming took off 4 bases at V and 4 bases at J, with 11 bases between the two ends. CDR1 is SGHTS, CDR2 YDEGEE, per germline. Some clones are missing from TCRdb's copy, which holds only in-frame ones; the method was immunoSEQ multiplex PCR. The sample includes 55,000 or so clones, about 80% of them seen just once. Sequencing used PBMCs, obtained from a glioma patient whose treatment included an IDH1 peptide vaccine. The origin of this receptor is a man in his forties with glioma. The chain uses TRBV5-8 and TRBJ1-2; tentatively, D is TRBD1 (5 bases). CDR3 amino acids: CASSPRQLYGYTF. The CDR3 DNA reads as TGTGCCAGCAGCCCACGACAGCTCTATGGCTACACCTTC.